These 10 T cell receptor beta chains came from one sample sequenced in a study of blood T cell repertoires in COVID-19 (dated by TCRdb to 2020 to 2022). To prepare the library, the immunoSEQ multiplex PCR assay was applied. The table was pulled from immuneACCESS by TCRdb, which kept in-frame rearrangements only. Such tables lose some clones; where checked, under half of the loss comes from unresolved V genes, and the rest has no known cause. Recorded for this sample are 65,000 or so clones; roughly four fifths of them occurred a single time. The ten most abundant clones make up more than 13% of the sample. Sequenced: peripheral blood. These receptors came from a man at least 80 years old with acute or convalescent COVID-19.

This clone was observed once. The gene calls are TRBV2 and TRBJ1-5, with D perhaps matching TRBD1 (5 bases). CDR1 SNHLY and CDR2 FYNNEI come from the germline V gene. The CDR3 loop spans 16 amino acids. Trimming removed 3 bases at V and 2 bases at J, with 14 bases between. CDR3 sequence: CASSDWGGSGNQPQHF. The CDR3 region has the DNA TGTGCCAGCAGTGACTGGGGGGGAAGCGGCAATCAGCCCCAGCATTTT.

The V call is TRBV24-1, the J call TRBJ1-5; TRBD1 matches 7 bases. With 3 bases clipped from V and 6 bases from J, the junction kept 13 bases outside the gene matches. The CDR3 runs 17 residues. The germline V gene has CDR1 KGHDR and CDR2 SFDVKD. As DNA, the CDR3 is TGTGCCACCAGTGATCTAACGAAGACAGGGTCCGTTCAGCCCCAGCATTTT. Protein product: CATSDLTKTGSVQPQHF.

The chain has TRBV2 and TRBJ2-5; D may be TRBD2 (5 bases). Per the germline V gene, CDR1 is SNHLY and CDR2 is FYNNEI. V was shortened by 7 bases and J by 0 bases, with 15 bases between the two germline ends. CDR3 length: 15 amino acids. The CDR3 sequence: CASKKERTNQETQYF. The CDR3, as DNA: TGTGCCAGCAAAAAAGAGCGGACCAACCAAGAGACCCAGTACTTC.

This clone turned up a few times. The V gene is TRBV9, the J gene TRBJ1-3, with D unclear. The CDR3 extends over 15 amino acids. V was trimmed by 0 bases and J by 6 bases, leaving 13 bases between them. The germline CDR1 and CDR2 sequences are SGDLS and YYNGEE. CDR3 loop: CASSVDPGSENTIYF. For the CDR3, the DNA is TGTGCCAGCAGCGTAGATCCGGGGAGCGAAAACACCATATATTTT.

This chain joins TRBV19 and TRBJ2-7; D ambiguous. The V and J ends lost 6 bases and 2 bases respectively, with 17 bases between them. The CDR3 spans 15 residues. CDR1 LNHDA and CDR2 SQIVND come from the germline V gene (reference sequence). The CDR3: CASSSYPAAPYEQYF. Written as DNA, the CDR3 is TGTGCCAGTAGCTCCTACCCGGCGGCGCCCTACGAGCAGTACTTC.

By share, this clone counts as medium-sized. The J gene is TRBJ2-3, the V gene TRBV27; 9 bases agree with TRBD1. Germline values: CDR1 MNHEY, CDR2 SMNVEV (reference sequence). V lost 2 bases, J lost 1 base, and 4 bases stayed unmatched. This CDR3 comprises 16 residues. The CDR3, as DNA: TGTGCCAGCAGTTTAGGGACAGGGATAGGCACAGATACGCAGTATTTT. It codes for CASSLGTGIGTDTQYF.

This clone was detected only a few times. The chain combines TRBV6-5 with TRBJ1-2; 8 bases align to TRBD1. Germline CDR1 and CDR2: MNHEY and SVGAGI. This CDR3 has 15 residues. J gave up 6 bases and V 10 bases, and 16 bases lay outside the gene matches. The CDR3 loop reads CATKRFGQGLDGYTF. For the CDR3, the DNA is TGTGCCACTAAGAGGTTCGGACAGGGTCTCGATGGCTACACCTTC.

This clone was seen a single time. The chain links TRBV10-2 to TRBJ1-5, with D tentatively TRBD1 (5 bases). The CDR3 extends over 15 amino acids. V lost 5 bases, J lost 5 bases, and 16 bases lay in between. CDR1 and CDR2 from the germline V gene are WSHSY and SAAADI. CDR3 sequence reads: CASSWVGGGDQPQHF. In DNA, the CDR3 is TGCGCCAGCAGTTGGGTCGGGGGAGGGGATCAGCCCCAGCATTTT.

The gene calls are TRBV27 and TRBJ1-4, with a weak D call TRBD1 (5 bases). CDR1 and CDR2 (germline): MNHEY, SMNVEV (reference sequence). The V gene lost 6 bases and the J gene lost 7 bases, with 18 bases spanning the gap. The CDR3 has 15 amino acids. In DNA, the CDR3 is TGTGCCAGCAGCCGACGGGGAGGGGAGGTTGAAAAACTGTTTTTT. Amino acids: CASSRRGGEVEKLFF.

This sequence joins TRBV9 and TRBJ2-3, with 10 bases fitting TRBD1. Germline V lookup: CDR1 SGDLS, CDR2 YYNGEE. V lost 3 bases, J lost 6 bases, and 7 bases stayed unmatched. The CDR3 length is 15 residues. The CDR3 is CASSAAGTGADTQYF. CDR3 coding DNA: TGTGCCAGCAGCGCAGCCGGGACAGGGGCTGATACGCAGTATTTT.